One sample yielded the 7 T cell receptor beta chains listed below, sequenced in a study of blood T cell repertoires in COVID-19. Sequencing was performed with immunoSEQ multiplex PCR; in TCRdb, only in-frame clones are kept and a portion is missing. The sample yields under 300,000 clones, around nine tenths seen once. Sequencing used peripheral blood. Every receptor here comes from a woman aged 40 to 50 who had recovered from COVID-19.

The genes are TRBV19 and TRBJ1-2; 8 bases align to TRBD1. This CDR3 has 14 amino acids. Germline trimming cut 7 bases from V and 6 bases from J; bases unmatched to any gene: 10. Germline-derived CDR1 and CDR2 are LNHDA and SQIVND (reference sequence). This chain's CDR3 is CASTPTGGLNGYTF. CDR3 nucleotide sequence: TGTGCCAGTACTCCTACAGGGGGTCTCAATGGCTACACCTTC.

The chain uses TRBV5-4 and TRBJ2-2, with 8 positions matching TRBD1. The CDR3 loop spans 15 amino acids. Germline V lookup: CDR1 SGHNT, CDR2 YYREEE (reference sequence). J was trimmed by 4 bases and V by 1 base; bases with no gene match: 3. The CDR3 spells CASSLSGGITGELFF. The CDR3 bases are TGTGCCAGCAGCTTGTCAGGGGGCATCACCGGGGAGCTGTTTTTT.

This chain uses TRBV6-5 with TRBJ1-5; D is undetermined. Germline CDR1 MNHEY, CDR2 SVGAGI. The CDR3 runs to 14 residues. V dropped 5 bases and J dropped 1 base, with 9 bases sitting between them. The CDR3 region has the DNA TGTGCCAGCAGTCGCGGGTCGAGCAATCAGCCCCAGCATTTT. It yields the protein CASSRGSSNQPQHF.

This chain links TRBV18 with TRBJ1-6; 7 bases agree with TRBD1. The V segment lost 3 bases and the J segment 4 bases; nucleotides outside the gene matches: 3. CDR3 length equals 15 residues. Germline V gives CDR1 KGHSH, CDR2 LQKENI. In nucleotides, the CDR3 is TGTGCCAGCTCACCCATGACAGGGTATAATTCACCCCTCCACTTT. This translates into CASSPMTGYNSPLHF.

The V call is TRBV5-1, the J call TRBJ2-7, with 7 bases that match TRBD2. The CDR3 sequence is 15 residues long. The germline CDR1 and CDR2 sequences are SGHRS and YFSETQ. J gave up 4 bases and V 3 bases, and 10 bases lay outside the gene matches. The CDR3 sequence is CASSWGEGPQYEQYF. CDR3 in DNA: TGCGCCAGCAGCTGGGGGGAGGGGCCCCAGTACGAGCAGTACTTC.

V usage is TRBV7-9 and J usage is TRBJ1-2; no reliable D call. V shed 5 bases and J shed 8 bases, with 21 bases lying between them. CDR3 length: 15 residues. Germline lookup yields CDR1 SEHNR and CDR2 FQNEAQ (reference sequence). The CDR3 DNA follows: TGTGCCAGCAGCCGCAGCCCGGGGTCGGAGGGCGGCTACACCTTC. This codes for CASSRSPGSEGGYTF.

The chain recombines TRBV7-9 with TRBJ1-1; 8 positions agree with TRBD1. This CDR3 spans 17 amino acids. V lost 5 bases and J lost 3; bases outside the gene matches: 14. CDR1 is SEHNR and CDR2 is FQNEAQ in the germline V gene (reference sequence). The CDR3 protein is CASSHKIPTGVHTEAFF. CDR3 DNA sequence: TGTGCCAGCAGCCATAAGATACCGACAGGGGTGCACACTGAAGCTTTCTTT. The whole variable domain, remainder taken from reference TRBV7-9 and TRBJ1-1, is DTGVSQNPRHKITKRGQNVTFRCDPISEHNRLYWYRQTLGQGPEFLTYFQNEAQLEKSRLLSDRFSAERPKGSFSTLEIQRTEQGDSAMYLCASSHKIPTGVHTEAFFGQGTRLTVV.